This TCR beta chain was identified in a study of identical twins. This clonotype has a handful of counts. No DNA is shown, since the ends of the CDR3 on it are uncertain; the CDR3 is the one TCRdb lists. One entry per CDR3 protein, called by TCRdb with MiXCR from the 5' RACE reads. This repertoire shows some 660,000 distinct CDR3 sequences, 8.6% found once; its top ten account for around 0.95%. The sample was also reused in another study, on yellow fever vaccine responses in identical twins.

The sequenced sample consisted of PBMCs. This receptor was identified in a woman aged 18-29 years in good health.

The CDR3 here is CASSPRGAGAWGTGTEAFF. The chain couples TRBV21-1 to TRBJ1-1; TRBD1, the D gene given by the table, was not confirmed from the DNA. TRBV21-1 counts as a pseudogene. The CDR3 is 19 amino acids long, termini counted.